The 10 T cell receptor beta chains in this list originate from one sample, sequenced in a study of STAT3 mutations in large granular lymphocyte leukemia. Study-wide results and caveats: Every T-cell large granular lymphocyte leukemia patient had at least one immunodominant TCR beta clonotype.

The data were produced by immunoSEQ multiplex PCR, yet TCRdb's version contains in-frame clones alone and is incomplete. The sample shows over 10,000 clones, about 70% of them seen only once. No antigen has been assigned to these receptors. Sequencing was carried out using peripheral blood mononuclear cells. The origin of the receptors is a man aged 60-69 years with T-cell large granular lymphocyte leukemia. Some clones in this sample may be carry-over from other donors' samples.

The chain links TRBV27 to TRBJ1-1; 7 positions agree with TRBD1. This CDR3 spans 15 amino acids. V was pared by 4 bases and J by 1 base, with 6 bases of the junction left unmatched. Germline V gene lookup returns CDR1 MNHEY and CDR2 SMNVEV (reference sequence). This chain's CDR3 is CASSSPTGRNTEAFF. The CDR3 DNA is TGTGCCAGCAGTTCTCCGACAGGGAGGAACACTGAAGCTTTCTTT.

The table lists this clone with a count of one. The chain employs TRBV30 and TRBJ2-7, with TRBD1 matching 7 bases. The germline CDR1 and CDR2 sequences are GTSNPN and SVGIG (reference sequence). The CDR3 totals 14 residues. J was trimmed by 0 bases and V by 1 base; bases with no gene match: 3. The CDR3 DNA reads TGTGCCTGGAGTGGGGACAGACACTCCTACGAGCAGTACTTC. Its translation is CAWSGDRHSYEQYF. The full variable domain, in which reference TRBV30 and TRBJ2-7 provide the parts outside the CDR3, is SQTIHQWPATLVQPVGSPLSLECTVEGTSNPNLYWYRQAAGRGLQLLFYSVGIGQISSEVPQNLSASRPQDRQFILSSKKLLLSDSGFYLCAWSGDRHSYEQYFGPGTRLTVT.

The V gene is TRBV27, the J gene TRBJ2-3, with TRBD1 identical over 9 bases. The CDR3 has 20 amino acids. The J segment lost 2 bases and the V segment lost 3 bases, leaving 18 bases of the junction unmatched. CDR1 and CDR2 (germline): MNHEY, SMNVEV (reference sequence). The CDR3 loop is CASSFTSGGVGTGSTDTQYF. As DNA, the CDR3 is TGTGCCAGCAGTTTTACGTCGGGCGGGGTAGGGACAGGGTCCACAGATACGCAGTATTTT.

This chain's CDR3 is CASSPRRGMGRGKGNEQFF. The CDR3 bases are TGCGCCAGCAGCCCACGCAGGGGGATGGGACGAGGTAAGGGGAATGAGCAGTTCTTC. This rearrangement joins TRBV5-1 to TRBJ2-1; 7 nucleotides line up with TRBD1. Germline CDR1 reads SGHRS; CDR2 reads YFSETQ. The CDR3 spans 19 residues. The trim removed 4 bases at V and 7 bases at J, leaving 23 bases unmatched.

The rearrangement links TRBV27 to TRBJ1-5; D gene uncertain. Trimming removed 5 bases at V and 0 bases at J, with 11 bases between. Germline V gene data show CDR1 as MNHEY and CDR2 as SMNVEV (reference sequence). The CDR3 has 15 amino acids. The chain's CDR3 is CASSAMGDSNQPQHF. The CDR3 DNA is TGTGCCAGCAGTGCAATGGGTGATAGCAATCAGCCCCAGCATTTT.

The chain joins TRBV15 to TRBJ1-4, with D perhaps matching TRBD1 (6 bases). Trimming stripped 1 base from V and 8 bases from J, with 11 bases between. CDR1 and CDR2 (germline): LNHNV, YYDKDF (reference sequence). The CDR3 covers 14 residues. The CDR3 is CATSRGTAGEKLFF. As DNA, the CDR3 is TGTGCCACCAGCAGAGGGACAGCGGGGGAAAAACTGTTTTTT.

The rearrangement uses TRBV19 and TRBJ1-2; 8 nucleotides align to TRBD1. V dropped 9 bases and J dropped 4; count of bases not matched to a gene: 7. This CDR3 has 13 residues. Germline assignment: CDR1 LNHDA and CDR2 SQIVND (reference sequence). The CDR3 spells CASRRQGIYGYTF. In DNA, the CDR3 is TGTGCCAGCCGAAGACAGGGGATCTATGGCTACACCTTC.

This clone has more than one count but fewer than ten. The chain links TRBV27 to TRBJ1-1, with D perhaps matching TRBD1 (6 bases). Trimming stripped 5 bases from V and 5 bases from J, with 12 bases between. CDR1 is MNHEY, CDR2 SMNVEV, per germline (reference sequence). The CDR3 sequence is 13 residues long. In nucleotides, the CDR3 is TGTGCCAGCAGTCCACGACAGGTTACTGAAGCTTTCTTT. Translation: CASSPRQVTEAFF.

The rearrangement uses TRBV30 and TRBJ2-3; 8 nucleotides match TRBD1. The CDR3 loop spans 13 amino acids. Germline V gene sequence: CDR1 GTSNPN, CDR2 SVGIG (reference sequence). V was pared by 8 bases and J by 3 bases, with 7 bases of the junction left unmatched. The CDR3 protein is CAGRTGHTDTQYF. In DNA, the CDR3 is TGTGCCGGACGGACAGGGCATACAGATACGCAGTATTTT. Complete variable domain (other parts from reference TRBV30 and TRBJ2-3): SQTIHQWPATLVQPVGSPLSLECTVEGTSNPNLYWYRQAAGRGLQLLFYSVGIGQISSEVPQNLSASRPQDRQFILSSKKLLLSDSGFYLCAGRTGHTDTQYFGPGTRLTVL.

The chain has TRBV11-2 and TRBJ2-7; D call uncertain. The CDR3 spans 15 residues. CDR1 SGHAT and CDR2 FQNNGV come from the germline V gene. V shed 0 bases and J shed 4 bases, with 13 bases lying between them. CDR3 sequence reads: CASSLEAQPVYEQYF. The CDR3 DNA follows: TGTGCCAGCAGCTTAGAGGCTCAACCAGTATACGAGCAGTACTTC.